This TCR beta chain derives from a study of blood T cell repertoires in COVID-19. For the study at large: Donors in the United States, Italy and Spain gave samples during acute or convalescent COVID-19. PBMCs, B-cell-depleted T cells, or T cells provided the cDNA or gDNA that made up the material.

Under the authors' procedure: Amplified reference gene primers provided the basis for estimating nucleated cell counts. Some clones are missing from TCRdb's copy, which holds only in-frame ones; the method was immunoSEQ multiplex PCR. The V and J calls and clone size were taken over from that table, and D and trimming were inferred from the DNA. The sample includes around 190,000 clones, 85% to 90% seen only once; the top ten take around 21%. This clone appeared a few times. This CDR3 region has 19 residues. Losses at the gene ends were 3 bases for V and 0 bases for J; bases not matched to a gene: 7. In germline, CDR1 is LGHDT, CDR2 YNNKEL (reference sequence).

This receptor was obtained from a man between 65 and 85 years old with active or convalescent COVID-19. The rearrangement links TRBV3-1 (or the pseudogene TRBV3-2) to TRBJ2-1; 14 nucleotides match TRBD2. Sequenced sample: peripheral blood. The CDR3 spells CASSQGRTSGRSSYNEQFF. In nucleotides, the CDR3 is TGTGCCAGCAGCCAGGGTAGGACTAGCGGGAGGAGCTCCTACAATGAGCAGTTCTTC.